The clone carrying this T cell receptor beta chain was seen more than once but under ten times. This CDR3 has 14 amino acids. In germline, CDR1 is SGDLS, CDR2 YYNGEE. With 5 bases clipped from V and 3 bases from J, the junction kept 4 bases outside the gene matches. This sample is drawn from a study of cytomegalovirus exposure and HLA in healthy donors. The primer mix had 60 Vbeta and 13 Jbeta primers. Data came from immunoSEQ multiplex PCR; TCRdb stores just in-frame clones and leaves some out. The table lists about 34,000 clones, over 60% of them singletons. The sequence was collected from a man between 40 and 49 years old in good health and CMV-seropositive. The sample was PBMCs. The rearrangement joins TRBV9 to TRBJ2-3; 9 positions match TRBD2. CDR3: CASSERGVTDTQYF. Written as DNA, the CDR3 is TGTGCCAGCAGTGAGCGGGGGGTAACAGATACGCAGTATTTT.